This TCR beta chain was sequenced during a study of blood T cell repertoires in COVID-19. Study details: The origin of the acute and convalescent COVID-19 samples was the United States, Italy and Spain. From T cells, B-cell-depleted T cells, or PBMCs came the material, which was cDNA or gDNA.

Per the study methods: From reference gene primer amplification, estimates of nucleated cell counts were derived. TCRdb's table, derived via immunoSEQ multiplex PCR, lists solely in-frame clones and lacks some. Clone size and V and J calls were adopted from that table, with D and trimming inferred from the DNA. The sample records more than 65,000 clones, approximately 90% being singletons. V lost 0 bases and J lost 2, with 10 bases in between. The germline CDR1 and CDR2 sequences are SQVTM and ANQGSEA. This CDR3 region has 14 residues. The specimen was peripheral blood. This rearrangement joins TRBV29-1 to TRBJ1-2; no clear D gene. The sequence came from a human donor in a cohort sampled during active COVID-19. The CDR3 DNA is TGCAGCGTTGAAGATCCAGTGATCAACTATGGCTACACCTTC. Protein product: CSVEDPVINYGYTF.